This T cell receptor beta chain was documented in a study of T cells in Graves' hyperthyroidism and ophthalmopathy. RNA transcripts gave rise to amplified TCR beta CDR3 regions. The TCR CDR3 was amplified in a first-round RT-PCR using the HTBI primer set. From the multiplex PCR reads, TCRdb called clonotypes with MiXCR, one entry per CDR3 protein. The sample lists 350,000 to 400,000 distinct CDR3 sequences; about 16% were seen once. Germline V CDR1 and CDR2: SGHKS, YYEKEE (reference sequence). The CDR3 is 16 residues long. V was cut by 1 base and J by 2 bases, with 15 bases left in between. Graves' hyperthyroidism showing no ophthalmopathy progression within 18 months was considered stable. Clinicians diagnosed patients from clinical symptoms, serum thyroxine and TRAb, thyroid ultrasound and orbital computed tomography.

The specimen was blood. The V and J genes are TRBV5-5 and TRBJ2-5; D not certain. The clonotype comes from a woman in her twenties or thirties with Graves' hyperthyroidism. CDR3 amino acids: CASSLLSGMNQETQYF. The CDR3 DNA reads as TGTGCCAGCAGCTTGTTATCAGGCATGAATCAAGAGACCCAGTACTTC. Together with reference TRBV5-5 and TRBJ2-5, the CDR3 gives the full variable domain: DAGVTQSPTHLIKTRGQQVTLRCSPISGHKSVSWYQQVLGQGPQFIFQYYEKEERGRGNFPDRFSARQFPNYSSELNVNALLLGDSALYLCASSLLSGMNQETQYFGPGTRLLVL.